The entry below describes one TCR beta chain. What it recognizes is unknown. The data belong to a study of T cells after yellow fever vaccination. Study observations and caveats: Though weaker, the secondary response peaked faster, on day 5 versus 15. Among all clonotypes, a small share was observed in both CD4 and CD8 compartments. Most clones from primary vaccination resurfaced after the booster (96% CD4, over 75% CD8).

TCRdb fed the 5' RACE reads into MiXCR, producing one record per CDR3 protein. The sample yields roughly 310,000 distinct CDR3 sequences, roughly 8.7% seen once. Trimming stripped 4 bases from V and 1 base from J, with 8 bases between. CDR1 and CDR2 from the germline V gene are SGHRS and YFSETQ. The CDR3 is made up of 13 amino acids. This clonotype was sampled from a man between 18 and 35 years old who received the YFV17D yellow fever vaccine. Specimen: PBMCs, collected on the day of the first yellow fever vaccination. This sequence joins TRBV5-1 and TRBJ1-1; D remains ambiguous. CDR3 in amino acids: CASSVAQNTEAFF. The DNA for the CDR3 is TGCGCCAGCAGCGTCGCACAGAACACTGAAGCTTTCTTT.